The 3 T cell receptor beta chains below come from one sample, sequenced in a study of blood T cells in healthy people across ages. For the second PCR, which ran for about 6 to 11 cycles, a sample-barcoded 5' primer and a J-beta primer mix were used. TCRdb redid the calling of the 5' RACE reads with MiXCR, one entry per CDR3 protein. The repertoire consists of over 600,000 distinct CDR3 sequences, with 46% occurring once and the leading ten covering around a sixth. Sequenced: blood. The receptors were sampled from an elderly man in good health.

The chain uses TRBV2 and TRBJ2-6; D remains ambiguous. The CDR3 runs to 14 residues. Germline loops: CDR1 SNHLY, CDR2 FYNNEI. Trimming removed 4 bases from V and 4 bases from J, with 8 bases in between. CDR3 nucleotide sequence: TGTGCCAGCAGTGGAGCCCGAGGGGCCAACGTCCTGACTTTC. It translates to CASSGARGANVLTF. The whole variable domain, remainder taken from reference TRBV2 and TRBJ2-6, is EPEVTQTPSHQVTQMGQEVILRCVPISNHLYFYWYRQILGQKVEFLVSFYNNEISEKSEIFDDQFSVERPDGSNFTLKIRSTKLEDSAMYFCASSGARGANVLTFGAGSRLTVL.

This rearrangement joins TRBV14 to TRBJ1-2; D remains ambiguous. Germline CDR1 and CDR2: SGHDN and FVKESK. This CDR3 spans 14 amino acids. V was cut by 2 bases and J by 3 bases, with 10 bases left in between. Written as DNA, the CDR3 is TGTGCCAGCAGCCAAAAAGCCAGCTACTATGGCTACACCTTC. It specifies CASSQKASYYGYTF. The complete variable domain, with remaining parts taken from reference TRBV14 and TRBJ1-2, reads EAGVTQFPSHSVIEKGQTVTLRCDPISGHDNLYWYRRVMGKEIKFLLHFVKESKQDESGMPNNRFLAERTGGTYSTLKVQPAELEDSGVYFCASSQKASYYGYTFGSGTRLTVV.

The chain has TRBV6-2 or TRBV6-3 and TRBJ2-1; 7 bases are shared with TRBD1. The junction had 7 bases not matched to a gene; V was cut back by 11 bases and J by 0 bases. Per germline, CDR1 MNHEY and CDR2 SVGEGT. This CDR3 comprises 14 residues. The CDR3 reads CAGSAGGSYNEQFF. CDR3 nucleotide sequence: TGTGCCGGATCCGCAGGGGGCTCCTACAATGAGCAGTTCTTC.